One sample yielded the 5 T cell receptor beta chains listed below, sequenced in a study of molecular identifiers for immune sequencing clone quantification (dated by TCRdb to 2017 to 2018). The library was generated by PCR. The sequencing machine was a NextSeq 500. TCRdb reprocessing: public reads trimmed at Q25 with fastp, clones called with MiXCR, in-frame beta chains kept. Each entry is one CDR3 protein sequence, shown with its most common DNA and genes. This sample has approximately 590,000 distinct CDR3 sequences in its table, and 25% of those were observed once. Clones ranked in the top ten supply 0.78% of the sample. The sequencing input was naive CD8+ T cells from blood, with Jurkat cell RNA spiked in. Taken with the paper, the label for cell subset or site translates to: FACS-sorted CD8+CD4-CCR7+CD45RA+ naive T cells. The receptor source for this set is a human donor in good health. Some libraries in this study had Jurkat cell RNA spiked in.

Of note for this clonotype: This may be a read error, as it is one base from a much larger clone. This is likely a read error, given that the CDR3 carries no conserved phenylalanine or tryptophan at its end. This chain connects TRBV20-1 to TRBJ2-7, with D tentatively TRBD1 or TRBD2 (5 bases each). V was pared by 5 bases and J by 0 bases, with 17 bases between. The CDR3 consists of 15 residues. Germline V lookup: CDR1 DFQATT, CDR2 SNEGSKA (reference sequence). The CDR3 reads CSASDGTRSSYEQYL. CDR3 nucleotide sequence: TGCAGTGCTTCCGACGGGACGAGGAGCTCCTACGAGCAGTACCTC.

Ten or more counts support this clonotype. The chain links TRBV3-1 to TRBJ2-1, with D possibly matching TRBD2 (6 bases). V was shortened by 0 bases and J by 5 bases, with 11 bases between the two germline ends. The CDR3 is made up of 15 amino acids. Per germline, CDR1 LGHDT and CDR2 YNNKEL (reference sequence). The CDR3 bases are TGTGCCAGCAGCCAAGATTTGACTAGGAACAATGAGCAGTTCTTC. This encodes CASSQDLTRNNEQFF.

The V call is TRBV15, the J call TRBJ2-3, with TRBD2 identical over 8 bases. The CDR3 length is 17 residues. The V and J ends lost 2 bases and 4 bases, in that order; junction bases with no gene match: 11. The germline V gene has CDR1 LNHNV and CDR2 YYDKDF (reference sequence). As DNA, the CDR3 is TGTGCCACCAGCAGACTCATAGCGGGGAAGGGCGCAGATACGCAGTATTTT. Amino acids: CATSRLIAGKGADTQYF.

This clonotype was seen only a few times. This sequence joins TRBV5-8 and TRBJ1-4; D might be TRBD1 (6 bases). The CDR3 sequence is 17 residues long. V shed 2 bases and J shed 1 base, with 15 bases lying between them. Germline values: CDR1 SGHTS, CDR2 YDEGEE. The CDR3 nucleotides are TGTGCCAGCAGCTTACCAGGGGACGGATTAACTAATGAAAAACTGTTTTTT. Translated, it gives CASSLPGDGLTNEKLFF. Filled out from reference TRBV5-8 and TRBJ1-4, the complete variable domain reads EAGVTQSPTHLIKTRGQQATLRCSPISGHTSVYWYQQALGLGLQFLLWYDEGEERNRGNFPPRFSGRQFPNYSSELNVNALELEDSALYLCASSLPGDGLTNEKLFFGSGTQLSVL.

This clonotype was observed many times. V usage is TRBV6-2 or TRBV6-3 and J usage is TRBJ1-1; TRBD1 matches 9 bases. This CDR3 spans 16 amino acids. Germline V CDR1 and CDR2: MNHEY, SVGEGT. Trimming took 4 bases from V and 1 from J; bases not matched to a gene: 7. CDR3 nucleotides: TGTGCCAGCAGTTCCTCTCCGGGACAGGGGAACACTGAAGCTTTCTTT. Amino acid sequence: CASSSSPGQGNTEAFF.